This is a list of T cell receptor beta chains from one sample in a study of Graves' ophthalmopathy and Graves' hyperthyroidism. Via MiXCR, TCRdb re-called the multiplex PCR reads, giving one row per CDR3 protein. The sample has a few hundred thousand distinct CDR3 sequences; roughly 21% are singletons. The sample consisted of peripheral blood. The receptors here all came from a woman aged 18-29 years with stable Graves' hyperthyroidism. The CDR3 runs from the conserved cysteine through the conserved F or W. The order of the fields is clone size, D gene, J gene, V gene, CDR3 DNA, CDR3 protein. A D gene is named only where the DNA matches it firmly. Clone size is not always given. Where it is, it says once, few, many or a class for expanded clones.

- | TRBD1 | TRBJ2-7 | TRBV20-1 | TGCAGTGCTAGGGGACAGGCTGACTACGAGCAGTACTTC | CSARGQADYEQYF
many | - | TRBJ1-1 | TRBV29-1 | TGCAGCGTTGACAGGGATGGGAGGGACACTGAAGCTTTCTTT | CSVDRDGRDTEAFF
- | - | TRBJ2-5 | TRBV9 | TGTGCCAGCAGCGACTGGGGTAGCCAAGAGACCCAGTACTTC | CASSDWGSQETQYF
many | - | TRBJ1-1 | TRBV7-3 | TGTGCCAGCAGCTTAGGGCCCCAGGAGAACACTGAAGCTTTCTTT | CASSLGPQENTEAFF
many | - | TRBJ1-5 | TRBV6-1 | TGTGCCAGCAGTCCTGACAGTAGCAATCAGCCCCAGCATTTT | CASSPDSSNQPQHF
many | - | TRBJ2-5 | TRBV14 | TGTGCCAGCAGCCAAGATTTGACAGAAGAGACCCAGTACTTC | CASSQDLTEETQYF
many | TRBD2 | TRBJ2-7 | TRBV29-1 | TGCAGCGTCCCGGGACTAGCGGGAGAAGAGCAGTACTTC | CSVPGLAGEEQYF
many | - | TRBJ1-2 | TRBV14 | TGTGCCAGCAGCCCCAACAGCCTCTATGGCTACACCTTC | CASSPNSLYGYTF
many | - | TRBJ2-7 | TRBV30 | TGTGCCTGGAGTCGAAACTACGAGCAGTACTTC | CAWSRNYEQYF
- | TRBD2 | TRBJ2-7 | TRBV6-2/TRBV6-3 | TGTGCCAGCAGACCGACCCTAAAAACTAGCGGGGGTACCTACGAGCAGTACTTC | CASRPTLKTSGGTYEQYF
many | TRBD2 | TRBJ2-5 | TRBV20-1 | TGCAGTGCCCGTGTAAGCGGGGGGTACCAAGAGACCCAGTACTTC | CSARVSGGYQETQYF
- | TRBD2 | TRBJ2-7 | TRBV27 | TGTGCCAGCACCTCGGGAGGCGAGCAGTACTTC | CASTSGGEQYF
few | - | TRBJ1-1 | TRBV27 | TGTGCCACCCTGGTCCCGAACACTGATGCTTTCTTT | CATLVPNTDAFF
many | - | TRBJ1-5 | TRBV6-2/TRBV6-3 | TGTGCCAGCAGTTATAAGGCAGCGTCCCCTGTCAATCAGCCCCAGCATTTT | CASSYKAASPVNQPQHF
once | TRBD1 | TRBJ1-3 | TRBV3-1 | TGTGCCAGCAGCCTAAGTTTTCTGACAGGGCCGAATGGAAACACCATATATTTT | CASSLSFLTGPNGNTIYF
many | - | TRBJ2-5 | TRBV7-2 | TGTGCCAGCAGCTTAAACTCGCGGCGGGTCCAAGAGGCCCAGTACTTC | CASSLNSRRVQEAQYF
many | - | TRBJ2-5 | TRBV24-1 | TGTGCCACCAGTACCCGGATCAGGGGACACCAAGAGACCCAGTACTTC | CATSTRIRGHQETQYF
many | - | TRBJ2-5 | TRBV18 | TGTGCCAGCTCCCGGGGGTTGGAGACCCAGTACTTC | CASSRGLETQYF
once | - | TRBJ1-2 | TRBV13 | TGTGCCAGCAACTTAAACCGGCTAAGGAGCTATGGCTACACCTTC | CASNLNRLRSYGYTF
few | - | TRBJ2-7 | TRBV30 | TGTGCCTGGAGTTTTGGGGGGTCGGACGAGCAGTACTTC | CAWSFGGSDEQYF
many | - | TRBJ1-1 | TRBV6-1 | TGTGCCAGCAGTGGAGGGTTGGGTGGGCCGAACACTGAAGCTTTCTTT | CASSGGLGGPNTEAFF
many | - | TRBJ1-4 | TRBV28 | TGTGCCAGCAGTTCTGGGACCGCCCGAAAACTGTTTTTT | CASSSGTARKLFF